This T cell receptor (beta chain) emerged from a study of T cells in Graves' hyperthyroidism and ophthalmopathy. This CDR3 has 13 amino acids. Germline assignment: CDR1 LNHNV and CDR2 YYDKDF (reference sequence). The V and J ends lost 2 bases and 10 bases respectively, with 14 bases between them. RNA transcripts yielded amplified TCR beta CDR3 regions. The HTBI primer set was used in a first-round RT-PCR of the TCR CDR3. TCRdb reprocessed the multiplex PCR reads with MiXCR, giving one entry per CDR3 protein. The sample holds 310,000 or so distinct CDR3 sequences, over 15% seen once. This clonotype was found a few times.

This TCR was sampled from a woman aged 55-70 years with Graves' ophthalmopathy. Source material: blood. The rearrangement links TRBV15 to TRBJ1-2; D ambiguous. DNA for the CDR3: TGTGCCACCAGCAGATCTGGTCCCGGTTCCTACACCTTC. It yields the protein CATSRSGPGSYTF.